The sequence of this T cell receptor beta chain was determined in a study of Ad26.COV2.S vaccination and SARS-CoV-2 variants. As for the study in general: Intramuscular Ad26.COV2.S doses were given once or twice, 56 days apart.

The sample's treatment: 19 received Ad26.COV2.S at low or high dose, single or two shots; several received placebo; per-sample allocation not given. Each sample was drawn 63 days after the first injection (of vaccine or placebo). Generated by immunoSEQ multiplex PCR, the TCRdb table keeps only in-frame clones and is missing some. The repertoire includes roughly 700,000 clones, approximately 88% of them detected once, and nearly 1.5% sits in the top ten. Germline V gene data show CDR1 as GTSNPN and CDR2 as SVGIG (reference sequence). Unmatched junction bases numbered 4, after V lost 2 bases and J lost 6 bases. There are 12 residues in the CDR3.

This sequence was found in a person between 18 and 59 years old who received the Ad26.COV2.S COVID-19 vaccine or a placebo. The specimen comprised peripheral blood, sampled in a trial of Ad26.COV2.S vaccine versus placebo. The chain uses TRBV30 and TRBJ2-7, with 7 nucleotides matching TRBD1. The CDR3 region has the DNA TGTGCCTGGAGTATGACAGGGTCCGAGCAGTACTTC. This encodes CAWSMTGSEQYF.